The 20 T cell receptor beta chains below come from one sample, sequenced in a study of shared clonotypes between healthy human individuals. CD8 cells regarded as naive lacked CD45RO, were positively chosen for CCR7, and omitted terminally differentiated effector memory CD45RA+ cells. TCRdb keeps only in-frame clones here, not all; method: immunoSEQ multiplex PCR. The sample lists about 2 million clones; around 96% were seen once. Sequencing was performed on naive CD8+ T cells sorted from blood. These receptors were obtained from a man in his late teens or twenties in good health.

The chain uses TRBV19 and TRBJ1-5, with 8 bases lining up with TRBD1. From germline, CDR1 is LNHDA and CDR2 SQIVND (reference sequence). V lost 4 bases to trimming and J lost 5 bases; unmatched junction nucleotides: 7. This CDR3 is built from 15 residues. The DNA for the CDR3 is TGTGCCAGTAGTACACGCGGACAGGGTTATCAGCCCCAGCATTTT. Protein sequence: CASSTRGQGYQPQHF.

J is TRBJ1-3 and V is TRBV10-1; D is ambiguous. Per the germline V gene, CDR1 is WNHNN and CDR2 is SYGVQD (reference sequence). V lost 2 bases and J 10 bases, leaving 21 bases between the germline ends. This CDR3 comprises 16 residues. The CDR3 nucleotides are TGCGCCAGCAGTGAGCTAACCCGGGCTCCCAAGGAGACCATATATTTT. Translating gives CASSELTRAPKETIYF.

The chain carries TRBV6-5 and TRBJ2-7, with D possibly TRBD2 on 6 matching bases. Per the germline V gene, CDR1 is MNHEY and CDR2 is SVGAGI. Trimming removed 0 bases from V and 5 bases from J, with 11 bases in between. This CDR3 has 14 amino acids. The CDR3 DNA is TGTGCCAGCAGTTACTCGGGCGGGGTAGACGAGCAGTACTTC. The encoded protein is CASSYSGGVDEQYF.

The genes are TRBV5-6 and TRBJ2-3; D is unclear. CDR3 length: 13 amino acids. CDR1 and CDR2 from the germline V gene are SGHDT and YYEEEE. V dropped 5 bases and J dropped 5 bases, with 12 bases sitting between them. The DNA of the CDR3 is TGTGCCAGCAGTCTACCCCCCCAAGATACGCAGTATTTT. Translated: CASSLPPQDTQYF.

This chain joins TRBV29-1 and TRBJ2-1, with D perhaps TRBD1 (5 bases). Between the trimmed V and J ends, which lost 4 bases and 2 bases, there was a span of 15 bases. The CDR3 is 15 amino acids. CDR1 SQVTM and CDR2 ANQGSEA come from the germline V gene. This CDR3 is CSVVERGKTYNEQFF. DNA of the CDR3: TGCAGCGTTGTAGAAAGGGGAAAAACCTACAATGAGCAGTTCTTC.

The rearrangement links TRBV30 to TRBJ2-5; D may be TRBD1 (6 bases). With the DNA end fitting TRBJ2-7 better, the J assignment may be wrong. The germline CDR1 and CDR2 sequences are GTSNPN and SVGIG (reference sequence). There are 11 residues in the CDR3. The CDR3 protein is CAWSEGGEQYF. CDR3 DNA sequence: TGTGCCTGGAGTGAAGGGGGCGAGCAGTACTTC.

J is TRBJ1-1 and V is TRBV4-3; D may be TRBD1 (5 bases). The V end was cut by 5 bases, the J end by 4 bases, with 20 bases between. Germline CDR1 and CDR2: LGHNA and YSLEER. The CDR3 loop spans 16 amino acids. The CDR3 spells CASSVDGAIGGTEAFF. CDR3 bases: TGCGCCAGCAGCGTTGACGGCGCCATCGGGGGCACTGAAGCTTTCTTT.

The chain has TRBV18 and TRBJ2-1; the D is unclear. CDR1 and CDR2 from the germline V gene are KGHSH and LQKENI. V lost 0 bases and J 9 bases, leaving 6 bases between the germline ends. The length of the CDR3 is 12 residues. In DNA, the CDR3 is TGTGCCAGCTCACCACCGGGTACTGAGCAGTTCTTC. Protein product: CASSPPGTEQFF.

V and J are TRBV4-1 and TRBJ1-2; 8 bases map to TRBD1. J lost 3 bases, V lost 4 bases, and 4 bases had no gene match. This CDR3 comprises 14 residues. CDR1 and CDR2 (germline): MGHRA, YSYEKL. CDR3 protein: CASSLLTGDYGYTF. The CDR3 DNA reads TGCGCCAGCAGCCTCCTGACAGGGGACTATGGCTACACCTTC.

Details on this clone: The junction departs from germline at one end; a sequencing error may be responsible. V gene TRBV7-7 combines with J gene TRBJ2-5; D assignment may be TRBD1 or TRBD2 (5 bases each). Per germline, CDR1 SSHAT and CDR2 FNYEAQ (reference sequence). CDR3 length equals 15 residues. The DNA of the CDR3 is TGTGCTAGCAGCCATGGGACCGACAAACAAGAGACCCAGTACTTC. It codes for CASSHGTDKQETQYF. Together with reference TRBV7-7 and TRBJ2-5, the CDR3 gives the full variable domain: GAGVSQSPRYKVTKRGQDVTLRCDPISSHATLYWYQQALGQGPEFLTYFNYEAQPDKSGLPSDRFSAERPEGSISTLTIQRTEQRDSAMYRCASSHGTDKQETQYFGPGTRLLVL.

The genes are TRBV19 and TRBJ1-2; D is unclear. CDR3 length: 16 residues. Germline V gives CDR1 LNHDA, CDR2 SQIVND (reference sequence). The V end lost 3 bases, the J end lost 4 bases, and 18 bases lay between the germline ends. The CDR3 region is CASSMDSGPGFYGYTF. The DNA for the CDR3 is TGTGCCAGTAGTATGGACTCTGGGCCTGGATTCTATGGCTACACCTTC.

CDR3 nucleotide sequence: TGTGCCAGCAGCTCCGCCGGGAGGGCGTACGAGCAGTACTTC. Translated, it gives CASSSAGRAYEQYF. The chain uses TRBV7-2 and TRBJ2-7, with 8 bases that match TRBD2. V lost 4 bases, J lost 4 bases, and 6 bases stayed unmatched. Germline V gives CDR1 SGHTA, CDR2 FQGNSA. The CDR3 contains 14 residues. The entire variable domain, with the rest obtained from reference TRBV7-2 and TRBJ2-7, is as follows: GAGVSQSPSNKVTEKGKDVELRCDPISGHTALYWYRQSLGQGLEFLIYFQGNSAPDKSGLPSDRFSAERTGGSVSTLTIQRTQQEDSAVYLCASSSAGRAYEQYFGPGTRLTVT.

This chain uses TRBV4-1 with TRBJ2-7; possible D gene TRBD1, 7 bases. The length of the CDR3 is 12 residues. Germline-derived CDR1 and CDR2 are MGHRA and YSYEKL. V was shortened by 4 bases and J by 6 bases, with 10 bases between the two germline ends. The CDR3: CASSLQGGEQYF. As DNA, the CDR3 is TGCGCCAGCAGCCTTCAGGGGGGCGAGCAGTACTTC.

As concerns this clone: At the DNA level, this CDR3 is encoded by other sequences in the same sample as well. The chain has TRBV9 and TRBJ2-7; 12 positions match TRBD2. J lost 2 bases, V lost 0 bases, and 0 bases had no gene match. The CDR3 consists of 15 residues. Germline assignment: CDR1 SGDLS and CDR2 YYNGEE. CDR3 nucleotides: TGTGCCAGCAGCGTAGGGACTAGCGGGGCCTACGAGCAGTACTTC. Translated: CASSVGTSGAYEQYF.

V and J are TRBV5-6 and TRBJ2-3; a possible D gene is TRBD2 (7 bases). CDR3 length equals 16 residues. Germline CDR1 SGHDT, CDR2 YYEEEE. Trimming pared 0 bases from V and 0 bases from J, leaving 11 bases between. CDR3 DNA sequence: TGTGCCAGCAGCTTGGGTGGGGGGGCTAGCACAGATACGCAGTATTTT. Protein sequence: CASSLGGGASTDTQYF.

CDR3 sequence: CASSPAAGGKETQYF. In DNA, the CDR3 is TGTGCCAGCAGCCCAGCCGCAGGGGGTAAAGAGACCCAGTACTTC. This chain joins TRBV27 and TRBJ2-5; TRBD1 matches 7 bases. With V trimmed by 6 bases and J by 3 bases, 10 bases remained unmatched. This CDR3 comprises 15 residues. Looked up from germline, CDR1 is MNHEY and CDR2 is SMNVEV (reference sequence).

The chain is built from TRBV9 and TRBJ1-4; tentative D call: TRBD1 (6 bases). With 4 bases removed from V and 7 bases from J, the gap between germline ends came to 20 bases. There are 16 residues in the CDR3. Germline CDR1 reads SGDLS; CDR2 reads YYNGEE. In nucleotides, the CDR3 is TGTGCCAGCAGCCTCGAAGGGGGTGATGTGGGTGAAAAACTGTTTTTT. It is translated as CASSLEGGDVGEKLFF.

The chain has TRBV5-5 and TRBJ2-3; a weak D match, TRBD1 (5 bases). V gave up 4 bases and J gave up 2 bases, with 11 bases separating them. Germline-derived CDR1 and CDR2 are SGHKS and YYEKEE (reference sequence). The CDR3 loop spans 14 amino acids. The CDR3 sequence: CASSPLGLTDTQYF. Here the CDR3 DNA reads TGTGCCAGCAGCCCTCTGGGGCTCACAGATACGCAGTATTTT.

Here the CDR3 DNA reads TGCGCCAGCAGGGAGGCAGGGATAGACACCGGGGAGCTGTTTTTT. This gives the protein CASREAGIDTGELFF. The genes are TRBV10-2 and TRBJ2-2, with D perhaps being TRBD1 or TRBD2 (5 bases each). Deletions cut 6 bases from V and 3 bases from J, with 14 bases between. The CDR3 runs to 15 residues. CDR1 is WSHSY and CDR2 is SAAADI in the germline V gene.

The gene calls are TRBV10-3 and TRBJ1-1; D is possibly TRBD1 (5 bases). The CDR3 runs to 13 residues. V was pared by 7 bases and J by 2 bases, with 11 bases between. Germline values: CDR1 ENHRY, CDR2 SYGVKD. The CDR3 loop is CAIMGQDNTEAFF. The CDR3 DNA reads as TGTGCCATCATGGGGCAGGACAACACTGAAGCTTTCTTT.